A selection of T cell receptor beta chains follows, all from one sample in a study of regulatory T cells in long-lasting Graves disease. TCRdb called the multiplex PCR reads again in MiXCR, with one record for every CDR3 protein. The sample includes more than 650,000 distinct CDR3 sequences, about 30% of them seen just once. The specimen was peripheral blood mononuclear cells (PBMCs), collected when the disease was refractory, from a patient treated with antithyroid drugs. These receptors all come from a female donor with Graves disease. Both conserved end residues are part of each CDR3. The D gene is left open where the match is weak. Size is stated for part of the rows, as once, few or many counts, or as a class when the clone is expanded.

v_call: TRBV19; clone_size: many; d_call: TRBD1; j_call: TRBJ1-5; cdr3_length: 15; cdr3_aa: CASATPGQGTQPQHF; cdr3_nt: TGTGCCAGCGCCACACCGGGACAGGGTACTCAGCCCCAGCATTTT
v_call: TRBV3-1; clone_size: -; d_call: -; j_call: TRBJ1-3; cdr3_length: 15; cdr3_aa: CASGRTEGSGNTIYF; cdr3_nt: TGTGCCAGCGGGAGGACAGAGGGCTCTGGAAACACCATATATTTT
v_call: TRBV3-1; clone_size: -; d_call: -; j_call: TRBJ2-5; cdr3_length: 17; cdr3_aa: CASSPGQPPREQETQYF; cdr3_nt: TGTGCCAGCAGCCCCGGACAGCCACCACGGGAACAAGAGACCCAGTACTTC
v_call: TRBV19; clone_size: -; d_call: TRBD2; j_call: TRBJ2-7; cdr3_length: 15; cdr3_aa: CASSMYAGVTYEQYF; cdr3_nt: TGTGCCAGCAGTATGTATGCGGGAGTTACCTACGAGCAGTACTTC
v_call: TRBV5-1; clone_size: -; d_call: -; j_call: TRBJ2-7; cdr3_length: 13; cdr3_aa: CASSRDQPYEQYF; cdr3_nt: TGCGCCAGCAGCAGGGATCAGCCCTACGAGCAGTACTTC
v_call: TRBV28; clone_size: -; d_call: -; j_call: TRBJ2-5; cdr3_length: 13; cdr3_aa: CASSPTRSETQYF; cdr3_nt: TGTGCCAGCAGCCCGACCCGCAGTGAGACCCAGTACTTC
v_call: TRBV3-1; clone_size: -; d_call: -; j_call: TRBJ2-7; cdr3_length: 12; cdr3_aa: CASRGTSREQYF; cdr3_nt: TGTGCCAGCAGGGGGACATCGCGGGAGCAGTACTTC
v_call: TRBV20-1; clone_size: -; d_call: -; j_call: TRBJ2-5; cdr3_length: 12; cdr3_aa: CSASDLQETQYF; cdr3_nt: TGCAGTGCTTCAGATCTCCAAGAGACCCAGTACTTC
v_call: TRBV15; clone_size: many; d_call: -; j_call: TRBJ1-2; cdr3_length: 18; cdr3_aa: CATSRDFPNRASNYGYTF; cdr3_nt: TGTGCCACCAGCAGAGATTTTCCGAACAGGGCTTCTAACTATGGCTACACCTTC
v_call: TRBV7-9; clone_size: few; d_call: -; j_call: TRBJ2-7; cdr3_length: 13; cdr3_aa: CASSPPNTYEQYF; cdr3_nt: TGTGCCAGCAGCCCCCCCAACACTTACGAGCAGTACTTC
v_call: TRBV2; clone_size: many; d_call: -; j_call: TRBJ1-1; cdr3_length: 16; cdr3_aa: CASSEKDQGPGDEAFF; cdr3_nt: TGTGCCAGCAGTGAGAAGGATCAGGGACCTGGGGATGAAGCTTTCTTT
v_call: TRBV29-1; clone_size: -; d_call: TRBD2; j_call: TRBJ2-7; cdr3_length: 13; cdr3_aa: CSVVGGRWNEQYF; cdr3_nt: TGCAGCGTTGTGGGCGGGAGGTGGAACGAGCAGTACTTC
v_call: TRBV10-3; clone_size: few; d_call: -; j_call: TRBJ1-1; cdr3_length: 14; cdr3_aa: CAISERGLNTEAFF; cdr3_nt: TGTGCCATCAGTGAGCGGGGTCTAAACACTGAAGCTTTCTTT